This TCR beta chain was sequenced during a study of blood T cell repertoires in COVID-19. Study details: Researchers got acute and convalescent COVID-19 samples from the United States, Italy and Spain. T cells, B-cell-depleted T cells, or PBMCs supplied cDNA or gDNA.

Original processing methods: How many nucleated cells were present was estimated from reference gene primer amplification. Repertoires were generated with immunoSEQ multiplex PCR, while TCRdb's copy carries only in-frame clones and drops some. The DNA gave D and trimming, while V, J and clone size come from that table. The table lists 250,000 to 350,000 clones, roughly 86% of them singletons, with approximately 8.1% in the top ten. This CDR3 spans 15 amino acids. Per germline, CDR1 WSHSY and CDR2 SAAADI. Trimming at V came to 10 bases and at J to 2 bases, leaving 2 bases not matched to a gene. The receptor comes from a woman aged 50 to 65 who had recovered from COVID-19. Sequencing was performed on peripheral blood. The chain employs TRBV10-2 and TRBJ2-1; 16 nucleotides agree with TRBD2. The CDR3 sequence is CATGLAGGAYNEQFF. CDR3 sequence (DNA): TGCGCCACGGGACTAGCGGGAGGGGCCTACAATGAGCAGTTCTTC.